These 21 T cell receptor beta chains originate from one sample sequenced in a study of T cell responses to AZD1222 COVID-19 vaccine. The data were produced by immunoSEQ multiplex PCR, yet TCRdb's version contains in-frame clones alone and is incomplete. The top ten hold roughly 1.5% of the sample, which has 120,000 to 150,000 clones, around 90% seen once. Specimen: peripheral blood, collected 28 days after the second AZD1222 dose. The receptor source for this set is an adult who received the AZD1222 COVID-19 vaccine.

The chain combines TRBV14 with TRBJ2-7; possibly TRBD2 for D (5 bases). Germline values: CDR1 SGHDN, CDR2 FVKESK. V shed 0 bases and J shed 12 bases, with 18 bases lying between them. CDR3 length equals 14 residues. CDR3 sequence reads: CASSQDPGGLLPYF. CDR3 bases: TGTGCCAGCAGCCAAGATCCCGGAGGACTGTTGCCGTACTTC.

J is TRBJ1-2 and V is TRBV5-4, with 9 bases that match TRBD1. Germline CDR1 and CDR2: SGHNT and YYREEE (reference sequence). This CDR3 has 16 residues. V shed 6 bases and J 4 bases; nucleotides not matched to a gene: 13. CDR3 bases: TGTGCCAGCATACCCGGGGGACAGGGATTGGGCTATGGCTACACCTTC. Residues: CASIPGGQGLGYGYTF.

The chain recombines TRBV6-4 with TRBJ2-3; 14 bases fit TRBD2. Trimming took 5 bases from V and 3 from J; bases not matched to a gene: 4. CDR1 and CDR2 from the germline V gene are MRHNA and SNTAGT. The CDR3 totals 16 residues. Here the CDR3 reads CASSPGLAGGTDTQYF. The CDR3 coding sequence is TGTGCCAGCAGTCCTGGACTAGCGGGAGGTACAGATACGCAGTATTTT.

The V call is TRBV4-2, the J call TRBJ2-7; D unresolved. Germline V gene lookup returns CDR1 LGHNA and CDR2 YNFKEQ. CDR3 size: 15 residues. The ends were cut back, 0 bases at V and 2 bases at J, with 11 bases in the middle. The CDR3 nucleotides read TGTGCCAGCAGCCAAGAGCCCCTCGCGCCCTACGAGCAGTACTTC. It codes for CASSQEPLAPYEQYF.

The V and J genes are TRBV19 and TRBJ1-5, with no clear D. Germline V gene sequence: CDR1 LNHDA, CDR2 SQIVND (reference sequence). The V and J ends lost 1 base and 7 bases respectively, with 11 bases between them. The CDR3 totals 14 residues. DNA for the CDR3: TGTGCCAGTAGTATAGTGGCGCCTGGGCAGCCCCAGCATTTT. Amino acids: CASSIVAPGQPQHF.

This rearrangement joins TRBV2 to TRBJ2-2; D gene unclear. Trimming pared 2 bases from V and 3 bases from J, leaving 1 base between. The CDR3 is 12 amino acids. Per the germline V gene, CDR1 is SNHLY and CDR2 is FYNNEI. The CDR3 sequence: CASSEYTGELFF. The CDR3 DNA reads as TGTGCCAGCAGTGAATACACCGGGGAGCTGTTTTTT.

The chain uses TRBV11-3 and TRBJ2-2; D unresolved. The CDR3 length is 12 residues. V was clipped by 6 bases and J by 7 bases, with 9 bases between them. Germline CDR1 is SGHNT and CDR2 is YENEEA. For the CDR3, the DNA is TGTGCCAGCAGGGGAAGTGGCGGGGAGCTGTTTTTT. As protein: CASRGSGGELFF.

CDR3 coding DNA: TGTGCCAGCAGTGAATCCGCAATAAATGGCTACACCTTC. Translation gives CASSESAINGYTF. The V and J genes are TRBV25-1 and TRBJ1-2; D unclear. The V gene's germline CDR1 is MGHDK and CDR2 SYGVNS. The CDR3 length is 13 residues. Between the trimmed V and J ends, which lost 1 base and 6 bases, there was a span of 9 bases.

The chain couples TRBV29-1 to TRBJ1-2, with D perhaps matching TRBD1 (5 bases). Germline lookup yields CDR1 SQVTM and CDR2 ANQGSEA. This CDR3 is built from 15 residues. With 5 bases removed from V and 6 bases from J, the gap between germline ends came to 22 bases. CDR3 nucleotides: TGCAGCGTTCTACGGGGGACGCAATTGGGAGATGGCTACACCTTC. Its translation: CSVLRGTQLGDGYTF.

A word on this clone: The junction shows a germline mismatch at one end, possibly a read error. CDR3 sequence reads: CASSHPWGDPYSYTF. CDR3 nucleotide sequence: TGCGCCAGCAGCCACCCCTGGGGGGACCCCTATAGCTACACCTTC. The chain couples TRBV4-1 to TRBJ1-2; D is possibly TRBD1 (5 bases). This CDR3 has 15 amino acids. Germline V gene lookup returns CDR1 MGHRA and CDR2 YSYEKL.

V is TRBV19 and J is TRBJ1-1; D gene unclear. There are 12 residues in the CDR3. Germline CDR1 LNHDA, CDR2 SQIVND (reference sequence). V dropped 6 bases and J dropped 4 bases, with 9 bases sitting between them. CDR3 coding DNA: TGTGCCAGTAGCGAGAAAATCACTGAAGCTTTCTTT. Translation gives CASSEKITEAFF.

V and J are TRBV7-8 and TRBJ1-2, with 11 bases matching TRBD1. This CDR3 is built from 17 residues. With V trimmed by 1 base and J by 0 bases, 4 bases remained unmatched. Germline V lookup: CDR1 SGHVS, CDR2 FQNEAQ. In nucleotides, the CDR3 is TGTGCCAGCAGCTTAGGGACAGGGGGCGCCCCTAACTATGGCTACACCTTC. Translated, it gives CASSLGTGGAPNYGYTF.

The table lists this clone with a few counts. The gene calls are TRBV9 and TRBJ2-1, with 10 bases matching TRBD2. The CDR3 runs to 13 residues. Per the germline V gene, CDR1 is SGDLS and CDR2 is YYNGEE. With V trimmed by 7 bases and J by 5 bases, 3 bases remained unmatched. The CDR3 here is CASASGSNNEQFF. The CDR3 DNA reads TGTGCCAGCGCTAGCGGGAGTAACAATGAGCAGTTCTTC.

The genes are TRBV15 and TRBJ1-4; TRBD1 matches at 7 bases. V trimming: 5 bases; J trimming: 1 base; junction bases outside the gene matches: 4. The length of the CDR3 is 15 residues. Germline-derived CDR1 and CDR2 are LNHNV and YYDKDF (reference sequence). DNA for the CDR3: TGTGCCACCAGCCCCCGGACAGGAACTAATGAAAAACTGTTTTTT. It yields the protein CATSPRTGTNEKLFF. The whole variable domain, filled in from reference TRBV15 and TRBJ1-4, reads DAMVIQNPRYQVTQFGKPVTLSCSQTLNHNVMYWYQQKSSQAPKLLFHYYDKDFNNEADTPDNFQSRRPNTSFCFLDIRSPGLGDTAMYLCATSPRTGTNEKLFFGSGTQLSVL.

The J gene is TRBJ1-3, the V gene TRBV18; D is uncertain. The germline gives CDR1 KGHSH, CDR2 LQKENI. This CDR3 is built from 15 residues. Trimming left V 1 base short and J 0 bases short, with 7 bases between. The CDR3 protein is CASSPRDISGNTIYF. The CDR3 DNA reads as TGTGCCAGCTCACCACGGGATATCTCTGGAAACACCATATATTTT.

CDR3 nucleotide sequence: TGTGCCAGCAGCCCCGGGGCGGGAGTCGGGACGGAGACCCAGTACTTC. Its translation: CASSPGAGVGTETQYF. The V gene is TRBV5-6, the J gene TRBJ2-5, with 7 bases fitting TRBD2. From germline, CDR1 is SGHDT and CDR2 YYEEEE. The junction had 14 bases not matched to a gene; V was cut back by 4 bases and J by 5 bases. The CDR3 is 16 amino acids.

The chain employs TRBV5-4 and TRBJ1-3; D unclear. Germline V CDR1 and CDR2: SGHNT, YYREEE (reference sequence). This CDR3 contains 12 residues. Trimming took 0 bases from V and 6 from J, leaving 4 bases between them. This CDR3 is CASSLDLNTIYF. CDR3 nucleotide sequence: TGTGCCAGCAGCTTGGACCTAAACACCATATATTTT.

The CDR3 protein is CASSLEIVGSPNSPLHF. CDR3 DNA sequence: TGTGCCAGCAGCTTAGAAATCGTAGGGTCCCCGAATTCACCCCTCCACTTT. This chain links TRBV11-3 with TRBJ1-6; D is uncertain. V shed 0 bases and J shed 7 bases, with 16 bases lying between them. Per the germline V gene, CDR1 is SGHNT and CDR2 is YENEEA. This CDR3 comprises 17 residues.

This chain uses TRBV4-1 with TRBJ2-7; 13 nucleotides match TRBD2. V gave up 3 bases and J gave up 4 bases; unmatched junction bases: 9. The germline V gene encodes CDR1 MGHRA and CDR2 YSYEKL. The CDR3 sequence is 17 residues long. The DNA of the CDR3 is TGCGCCAGCAGCCAGCCGACTAGCGGGAGGCGGGTATACGAGCAGTACTTC. Translating it yields CASSQPTSGRRVYEQYF.

The chain links TRBV19 to TRBJ2-1; TRBD2 aligns across 15 bases. The V segment lost 6 bases and the J segment 4 bases; nucleotides outside the gene matches: 1. The CDR3 has 15 amino acids. Germline values: CDR1 LNHDA, CDR2 SQIVND (reference sequence). CDR3 protein: CASSGLAGGYNEQFF. DNA of the CDR3: TGTGCCAGTAGCGGACTAGCGGGGGGGTACAATGAGCAGTTCTTC.

V is TRBV5-1 and J is TRBJ2-5; 14 nucleotides match TRBD2. The CDR3 runs to 16 residues. Germline V gives CDR1 SGHRS, CDR2 YFSETQ. Losses at the gene ends were 3 bases for V and 2 bases for J; bases not matched to a gene: 3. This chain's CDR3 is CASSWGTSGGQETQYF. The DNA for the CDR3 is TGCGCCAGCAGCTGGGGGACTAGCGGGGGTCAAGAGACCCAGTACTTC.